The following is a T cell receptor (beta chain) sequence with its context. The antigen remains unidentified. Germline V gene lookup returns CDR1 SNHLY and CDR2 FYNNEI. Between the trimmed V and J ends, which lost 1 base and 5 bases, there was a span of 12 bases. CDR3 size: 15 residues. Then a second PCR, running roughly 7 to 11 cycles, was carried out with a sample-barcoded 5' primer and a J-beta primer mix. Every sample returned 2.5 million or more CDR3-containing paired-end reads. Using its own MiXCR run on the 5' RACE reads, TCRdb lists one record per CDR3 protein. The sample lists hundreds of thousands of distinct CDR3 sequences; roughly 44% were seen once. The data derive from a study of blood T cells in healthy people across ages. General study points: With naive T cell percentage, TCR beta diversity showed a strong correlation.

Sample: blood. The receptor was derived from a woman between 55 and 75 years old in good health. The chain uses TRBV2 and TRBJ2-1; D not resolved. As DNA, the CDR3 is TGTGCCAGCAGTGAAGAGGCAGTATCCGACAATGAGCAGTTCTTC. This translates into CASSEEAVSDNEQFF.